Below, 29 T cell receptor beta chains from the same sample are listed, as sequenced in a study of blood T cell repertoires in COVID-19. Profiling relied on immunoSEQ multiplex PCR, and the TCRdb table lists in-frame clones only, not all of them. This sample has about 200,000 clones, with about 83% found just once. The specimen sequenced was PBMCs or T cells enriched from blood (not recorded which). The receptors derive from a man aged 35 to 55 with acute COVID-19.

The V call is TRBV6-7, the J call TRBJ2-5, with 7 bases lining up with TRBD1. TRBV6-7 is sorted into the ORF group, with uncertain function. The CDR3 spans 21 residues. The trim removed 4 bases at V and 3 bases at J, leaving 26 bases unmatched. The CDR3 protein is CASSFLTGLFIEQGVKETQYF. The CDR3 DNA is TGTGCCAGCAGTTTTTTAACCGGGCTCTTCATCGAGCAGGGGGTTAAAGAGACCCAGTACTTC.

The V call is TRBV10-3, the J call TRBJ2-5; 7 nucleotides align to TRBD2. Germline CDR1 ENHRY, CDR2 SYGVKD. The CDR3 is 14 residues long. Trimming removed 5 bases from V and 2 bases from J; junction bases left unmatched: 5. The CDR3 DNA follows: TGTGCCATCAGTCCCTCTAGCGGACAAGAGACCCAGTACTTC. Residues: CAISPSSGQETQYF.

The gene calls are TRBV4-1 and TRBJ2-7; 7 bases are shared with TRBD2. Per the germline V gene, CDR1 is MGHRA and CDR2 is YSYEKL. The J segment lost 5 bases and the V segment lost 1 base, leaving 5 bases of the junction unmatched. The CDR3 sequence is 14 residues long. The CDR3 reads CASSQVGTIDEQYF. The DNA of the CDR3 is TGCGCCAGCAGCCAAGTGGGGACTATTGACGAGCAGTACTTC.

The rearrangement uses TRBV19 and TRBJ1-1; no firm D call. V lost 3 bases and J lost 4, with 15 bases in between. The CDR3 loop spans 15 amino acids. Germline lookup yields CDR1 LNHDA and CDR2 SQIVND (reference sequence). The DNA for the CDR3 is TGTGCCAGTAGTATCAGTTTCAACGGCGGCACTGAAGCTTTCTTT. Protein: CASSISFNGGTEAFF.

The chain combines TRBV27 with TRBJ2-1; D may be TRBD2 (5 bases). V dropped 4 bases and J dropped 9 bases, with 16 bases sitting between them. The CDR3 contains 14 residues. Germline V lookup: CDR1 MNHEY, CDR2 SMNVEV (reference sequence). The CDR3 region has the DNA TGTGCCAGCAGTTGGAAGGCCCGGGATGGTGAGCAGTTCTTC. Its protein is CASSWKARDGEQFF.

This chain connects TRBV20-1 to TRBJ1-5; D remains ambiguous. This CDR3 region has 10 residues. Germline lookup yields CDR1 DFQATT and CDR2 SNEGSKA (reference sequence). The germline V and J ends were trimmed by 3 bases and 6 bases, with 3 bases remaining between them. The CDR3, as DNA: TGCAGTGCTAGGCGTCAGCCCCAGCATTTT. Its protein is CSARRQPQHF.

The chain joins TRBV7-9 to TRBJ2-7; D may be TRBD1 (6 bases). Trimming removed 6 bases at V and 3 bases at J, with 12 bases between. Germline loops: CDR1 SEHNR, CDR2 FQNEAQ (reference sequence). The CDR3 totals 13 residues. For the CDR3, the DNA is TGTGCCAGCAGTTCCGGGACACGCTACGAGCAGTACTTC. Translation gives CASSSGTRYEQYF.

The CDR3 bases are TGTGCCAGCAGTCGAGGACTAGCGGGAGGTTATCAAGAGACCCAGTACTTC. This translates into CASSRGLAGGYQETQYF. The gene calls are TRBV5-4 and TRBJ2-5; 14 bases agree with TRBD2. V was pared by 5 bases and J by 2 bases, with 8 bases of the junction left unmatched. The CDR3 extends over 17 amino acids. The germline V gene has CDR1 SGHNT and CDR2 YYREEE (reference sequence).

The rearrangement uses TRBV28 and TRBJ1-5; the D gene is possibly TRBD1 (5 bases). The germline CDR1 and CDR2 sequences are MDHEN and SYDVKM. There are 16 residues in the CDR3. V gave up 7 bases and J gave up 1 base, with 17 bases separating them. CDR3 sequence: CASKIHQGLSNQPQHF. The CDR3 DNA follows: TGTGCCAGCAAAATCCACCAGGGCCTAAGCAATCAGCCCCAGCATTTT.

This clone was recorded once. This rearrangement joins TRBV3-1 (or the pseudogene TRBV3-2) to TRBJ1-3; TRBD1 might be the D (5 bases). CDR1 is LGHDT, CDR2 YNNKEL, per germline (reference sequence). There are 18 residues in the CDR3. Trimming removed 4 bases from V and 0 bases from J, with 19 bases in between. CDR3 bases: TGTGCCAGCAGCCTCCATGGGGCGGGATCAAGCTCTGGAAACACCATATATTTT. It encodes CASSLHGAGSSSGNTIYF.

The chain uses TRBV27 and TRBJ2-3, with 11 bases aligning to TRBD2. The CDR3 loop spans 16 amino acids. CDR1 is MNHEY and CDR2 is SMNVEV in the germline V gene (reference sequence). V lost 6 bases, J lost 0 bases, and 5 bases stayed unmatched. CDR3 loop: CASRGLAASSTDTQYF. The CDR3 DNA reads TGTGCCAGCAGGGGACTAGCGGCCTCTAGCACAGATACGCAGTATTTT.

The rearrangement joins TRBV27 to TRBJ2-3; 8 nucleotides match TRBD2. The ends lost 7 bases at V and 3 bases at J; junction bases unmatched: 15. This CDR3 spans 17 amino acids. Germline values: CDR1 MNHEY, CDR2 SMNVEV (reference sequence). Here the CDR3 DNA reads TGTGCCAGCAAAACGGACAGAGCGGGAGAGGGAACAGATACGCAGTATTTT. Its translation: CASKTDRAGEGTDTQYF.

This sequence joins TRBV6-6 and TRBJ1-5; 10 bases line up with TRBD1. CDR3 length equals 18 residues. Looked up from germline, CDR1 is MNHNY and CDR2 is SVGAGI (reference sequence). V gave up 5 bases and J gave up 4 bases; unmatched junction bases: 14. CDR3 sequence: CASSPGTGVPAANQPQHF. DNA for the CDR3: TGTGCCAGCAGTCCCGGGACAGGGGTCCCGGCGGCAAATCAGCCCCAGCATTTT.

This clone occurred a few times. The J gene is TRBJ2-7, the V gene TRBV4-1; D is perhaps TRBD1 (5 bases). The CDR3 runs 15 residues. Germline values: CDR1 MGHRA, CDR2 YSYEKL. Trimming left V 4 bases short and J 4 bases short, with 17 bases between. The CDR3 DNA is TGCGCCAGCAGCCCGAAGGTTGACAGCACATACGAGCAGTACTTC. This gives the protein CASSPKVDSTYEQYF.

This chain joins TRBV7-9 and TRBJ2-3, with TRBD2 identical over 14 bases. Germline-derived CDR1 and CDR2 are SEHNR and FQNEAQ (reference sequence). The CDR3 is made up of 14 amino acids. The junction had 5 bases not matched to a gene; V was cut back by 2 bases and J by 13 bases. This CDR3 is CASSLPGTSGRKYF. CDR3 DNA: TGTGCCAGCAGCTTACCCGGGACTAGCGGGAGAAAGTATTTT.

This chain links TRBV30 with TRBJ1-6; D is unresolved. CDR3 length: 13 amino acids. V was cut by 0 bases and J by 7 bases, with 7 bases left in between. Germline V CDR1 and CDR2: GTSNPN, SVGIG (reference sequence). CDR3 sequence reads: CAWSVHVNSPLHF. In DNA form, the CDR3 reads TGTGCCTGGAGTGTACACGTGAATTCACCCCTCCACTTT.

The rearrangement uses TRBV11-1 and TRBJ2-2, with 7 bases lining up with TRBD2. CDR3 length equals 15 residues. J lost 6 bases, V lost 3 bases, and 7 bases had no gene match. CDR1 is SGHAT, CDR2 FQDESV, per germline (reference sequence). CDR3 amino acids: CASSLRGLVAGELFF. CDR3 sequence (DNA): TGTGCCAGCAGCTTGCGAGGACTAGTCGCCGGGGAGCTGTTTTTT.

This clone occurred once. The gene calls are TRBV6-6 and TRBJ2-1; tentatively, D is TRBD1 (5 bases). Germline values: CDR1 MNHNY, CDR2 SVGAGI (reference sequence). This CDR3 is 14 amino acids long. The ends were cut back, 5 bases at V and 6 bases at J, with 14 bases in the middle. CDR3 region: CASSTLQELNEQFF. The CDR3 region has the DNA TGTGCCAGCAGTACCCTACAGGAGCTCAATGAGCAGTTCTTC.

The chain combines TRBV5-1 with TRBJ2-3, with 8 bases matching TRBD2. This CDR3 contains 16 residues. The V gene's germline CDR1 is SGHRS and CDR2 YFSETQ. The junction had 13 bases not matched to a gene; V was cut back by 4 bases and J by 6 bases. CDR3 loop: CASSPPWREDLDTQYF. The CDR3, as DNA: TGCGCCAGCAGCCCCCCTTGGCGGGAGGACCTGGATACGCAGTATTTT.

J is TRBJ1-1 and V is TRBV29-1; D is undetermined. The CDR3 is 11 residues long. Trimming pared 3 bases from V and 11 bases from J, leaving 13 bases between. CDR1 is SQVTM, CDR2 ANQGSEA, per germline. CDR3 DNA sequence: TGCAGCGTTGATTATTTCCCGCAGGCTTTCTTT. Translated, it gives CSVDYFPQAFF.

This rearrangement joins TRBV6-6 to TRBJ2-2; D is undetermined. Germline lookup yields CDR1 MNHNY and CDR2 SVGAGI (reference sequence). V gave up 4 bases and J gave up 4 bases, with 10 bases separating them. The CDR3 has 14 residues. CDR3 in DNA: TGTGCCAGCAGTTCGGCGGCTTTCACCGGGGAGCTGTTTTTT. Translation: CASSSAAFTGELFF.

CDR3 in DNA: TGTGCCAGCAGATCCTATCGCGGCACTGAAGCTTTCTTT. Translated: CASRSYRGTEAFF. J is TRBJ1-1 and V is TRBV28, with D unclear. CDR3 length: 13 residues. The germline V and J ends were trimmed by 6 bases and 4 bases, with 12 bases remaining between them. Germline CDR1 reads MDHEN; CDR2 reads SYDVKM.

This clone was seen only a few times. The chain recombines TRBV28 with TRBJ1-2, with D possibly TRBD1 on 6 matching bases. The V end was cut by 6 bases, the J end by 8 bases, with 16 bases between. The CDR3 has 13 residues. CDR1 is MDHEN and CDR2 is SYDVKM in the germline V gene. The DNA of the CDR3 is TGTGCCAGCAGCAGGGGTGAAAGGGGAGGCTACACCTTC. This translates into CASSRGERGGYTF.

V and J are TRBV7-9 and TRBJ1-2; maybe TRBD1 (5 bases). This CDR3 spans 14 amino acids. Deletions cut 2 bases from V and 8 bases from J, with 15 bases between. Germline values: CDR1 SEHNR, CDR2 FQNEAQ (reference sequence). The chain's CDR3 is CASSLRGGISGYTF. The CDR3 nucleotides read TGTGCCAGCAGCTTACGTGGGGGGATAAGCGGCTACACCTTC.

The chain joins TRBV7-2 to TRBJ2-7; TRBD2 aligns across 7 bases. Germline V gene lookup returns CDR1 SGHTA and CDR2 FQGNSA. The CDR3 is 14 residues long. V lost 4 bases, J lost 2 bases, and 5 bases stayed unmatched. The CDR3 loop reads CASSSPGGAYEQYF. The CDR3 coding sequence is TGTGCCAGCAGCTCCCCGGGAGGCGCCTACGAGCAGTACTTC.

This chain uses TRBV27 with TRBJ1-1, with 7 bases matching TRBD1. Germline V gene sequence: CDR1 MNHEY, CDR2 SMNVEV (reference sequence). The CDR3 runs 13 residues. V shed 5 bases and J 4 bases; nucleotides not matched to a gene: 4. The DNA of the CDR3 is TGTGCCAGCAGTAACAACAGGGGCACTGAAGCTTTCTTT. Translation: CASSNNRGTEAFF.

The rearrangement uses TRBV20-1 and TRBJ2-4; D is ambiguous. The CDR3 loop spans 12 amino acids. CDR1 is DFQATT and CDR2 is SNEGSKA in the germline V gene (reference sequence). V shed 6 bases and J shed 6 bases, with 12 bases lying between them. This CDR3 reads CSASESPNIQYF. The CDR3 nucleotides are TGCAGTGCCAGTGAGAGTCCAAACATTCAGTACTTC.

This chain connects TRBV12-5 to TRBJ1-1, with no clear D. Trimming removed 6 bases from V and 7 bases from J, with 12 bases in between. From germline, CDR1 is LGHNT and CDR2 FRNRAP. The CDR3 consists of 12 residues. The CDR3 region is CASGRESYEAFF. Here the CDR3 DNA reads TGTGCTAGTGGCCGAGAATCCTATGAAGCTTTCTTT.

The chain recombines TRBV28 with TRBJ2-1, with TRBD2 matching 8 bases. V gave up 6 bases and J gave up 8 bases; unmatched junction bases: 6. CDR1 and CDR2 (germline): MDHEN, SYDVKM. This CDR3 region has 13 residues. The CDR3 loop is CASRIPAGDEQFF. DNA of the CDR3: TGTGCCAGCAGGATCCCAGCGGGAGATGAGCAGTTCTTC.